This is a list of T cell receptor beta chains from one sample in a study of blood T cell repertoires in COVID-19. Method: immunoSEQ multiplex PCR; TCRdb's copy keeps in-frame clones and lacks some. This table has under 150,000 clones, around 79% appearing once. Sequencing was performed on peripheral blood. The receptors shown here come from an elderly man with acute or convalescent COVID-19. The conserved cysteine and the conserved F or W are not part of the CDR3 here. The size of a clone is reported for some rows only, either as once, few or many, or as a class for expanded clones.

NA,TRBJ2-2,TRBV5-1,ASSYDRNTGELF
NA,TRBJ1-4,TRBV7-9,ASSQTQGLLEKLF
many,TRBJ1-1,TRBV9,ASSEGGVRNTEAF
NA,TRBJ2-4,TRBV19,ASRDSLAKNIQY
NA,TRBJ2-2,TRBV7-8,ASSGDRGLVAGELF
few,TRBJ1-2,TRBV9,ASSVGVGGQRAGGYT
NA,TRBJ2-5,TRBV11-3,ASSLASQETQY
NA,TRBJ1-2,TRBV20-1,SARAGYGYT
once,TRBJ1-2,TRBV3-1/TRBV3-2,ASGNEGIYGYT
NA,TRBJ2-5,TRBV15,ATSRTVVQETQY
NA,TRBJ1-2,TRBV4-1,ASSQGGGYGYT
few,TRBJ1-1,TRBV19,ASRPRGGNAEAF
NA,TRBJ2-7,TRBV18,ASSKGDTSYEQY
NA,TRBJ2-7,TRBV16,ASSAGGAWGEQY
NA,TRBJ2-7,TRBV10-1,ASGSSGTGDRRY
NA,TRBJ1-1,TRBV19,ASSLQGVITEAF
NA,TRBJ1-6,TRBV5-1,ASRGGDNSPLH
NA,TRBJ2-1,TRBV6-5,ASSRGTASYNEQF
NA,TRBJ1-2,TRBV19,ASTRGTGHYGYT
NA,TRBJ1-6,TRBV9,ASSPQGGLPSPLH
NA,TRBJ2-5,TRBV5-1,ASSLGQRGQETQY
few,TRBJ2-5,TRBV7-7,ASSPLETQY
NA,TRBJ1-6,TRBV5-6,ASSLERGLVSPLH
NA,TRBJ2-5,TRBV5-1,ASSPMNQGSGETQY
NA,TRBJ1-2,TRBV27,ASSPARDSLSGYT
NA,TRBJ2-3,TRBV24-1,ATSDSAGGPYGTDTQY
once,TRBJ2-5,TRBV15,ATTAAGVQTQY
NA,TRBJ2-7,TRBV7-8,ASSLGGDEDSYEQY
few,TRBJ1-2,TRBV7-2,ASSFGATGGNYGYT
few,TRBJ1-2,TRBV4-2,ASSQGTAGDVVGYT
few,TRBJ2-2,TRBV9,ASSVQRGVGTGELF
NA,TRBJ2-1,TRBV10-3,AISERGQDEQF
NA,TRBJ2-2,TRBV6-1,ASSESAGGPGELF
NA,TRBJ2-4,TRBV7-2,ASSLGTRDIQY
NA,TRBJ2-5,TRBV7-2,ASSLAGGGGSQETQY
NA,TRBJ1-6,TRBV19,ASSIGQGARSPLH
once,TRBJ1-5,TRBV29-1,SVVLEGGSNQPQH
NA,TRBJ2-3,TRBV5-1,ASSRETGVQQDTQY
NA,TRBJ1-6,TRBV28,ASSLRGQSSYNSPLH
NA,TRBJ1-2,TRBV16,ASSQFRGFANYGYT
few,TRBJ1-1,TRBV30,AWDQGGGTEAF
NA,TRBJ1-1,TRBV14,ASRSRDTEAF
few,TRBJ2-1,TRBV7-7,ASSPGTGGGNEQF
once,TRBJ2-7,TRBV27,ASSAPGQGTYEQY
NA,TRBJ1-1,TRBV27,ASRSLTGVTEAF
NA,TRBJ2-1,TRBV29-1,SGVGTGMSNEQF
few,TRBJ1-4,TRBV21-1,ASSGQLKLF
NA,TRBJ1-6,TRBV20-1,SASAPGTLYNSPLH
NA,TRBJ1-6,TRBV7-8,ASSLTSTANSPLH
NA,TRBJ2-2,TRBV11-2,ASSPRGAANTGELF